These 29 T cell receptor beta chains were sequenced from one sample in a study of vaccination and CD4 T cells after COVID-19. TCRdb recomputed calls from the PCR reads with MiXCR, one row per CDR3 protein. The repertoire holds approximately 17,000 distinct CDR3 sequences, less than 70% seen once, with 0.95% to 1.2% in the top ten. The sequencing here drew on CD4+ T cells from blood, taken after SARS-CoV-2 vaccination. Receptor source: a human donor who had recovered from COVID-19.

This clonotype was detected a few times. The chain joins TRBV6-2 or TRBV6-3 to TRBJ2-3, with D hard to call. This CDR3 is 11 amino acids long. Trimming left V 2 bases short and J 5 bases short, with 2 bases between. Germline V lookup: CDR1 MNHEY, CDR2 SVGEGT. CDR3 amino acids: CASSYGDTQYF. The DNA of the CDR3 is TGTGCCAGCAGTTACGGAGATACGCAGTATTTT.

The rearrangement links TRBV7-2 to TRBJ2-7; no clear D gene. The CDR3 totals 11 residues. Germline CDR1 reads SGHTA; CDR2 reads FQGNSA. The V gene lost 4 bases and the J gene lost 5 bases, with 6 bases spanning the gap. The CDR3 nucleotides are TGTGCCAGCAGCTCAGCTAACGAGCAGTACTTC. This encodes CASSSANEQYF.

V and J are TRBV30 and TRBJ1-1; a weak D match, TRBD1 (5 bases). The germline V gene encodes CDR1 GTSNPN and CDR2 SVGIG (reference sequence). Trimming shortened V by 6 bases and J by 8 bases, and 10 bases separated the two germline ends. The CDR3 length is 10 residues. The CDR3 spells CACHNREAFF. The CDR3 DNA reads TGTGCCTGTCATAACAGGGAAGCTTTCTTT.

This chain links TRBV20-1 with TRBJ2-3; 8 nucleotides agree with TRBD2. In germline, CDR1 is DFQATT, CDR2 SNEGSKA (reference sequence). This CDR3 is 18 amino acids long. The ends lost 1 base at V and 4 bases at J; junction bases unmatched: 16. The CDR3 region is CSARGGLGSGRWADTQYF. Written as DNA, the CDR3 is TGCAGTGCTAGAGGAGGGCTTGGGAGCGGGAGATGGGCAGATACGCAGTATTTT.

This clonotype was counted between two and nine times. This chain joins TRBV30 and TRBJ2-7, with a weak D call TRBD2 (6 bases). The V end lost 4 bases, the J end lost 4 bases, and 14 bases lay between the germline ends. The CDR3 is 13 residues long. The germline gives CDR1 GTSNPN, CDR2 SVGIG (reference sequence). The CDR3 sequence is CAWIPGLIYEQYF. CDR3 sequence (DNA): TGTGCCTGGATACCGGGACTTATATACGAGCAGTACTTC.

The J gene is TRBJ2-5, the V gene TRBV28, with 8 bases fitting TRBD1. The germline V gene has CDR1 MDHEN and CDR2 SYDVKM. The CDR3 contains 15 residues. Trimming at V came to 3 bases and at J to 0 bases, leaving 3 bases not matched to a gene. The CDR3 sequence is CASSFLQGDQETQYF. The CDR3, as DNA: TGTGCCAGCAGTTTTTTACAGGGGGACCAAGAGACCCAGTACTTC.

The chain employs TRBV5-5 and TRBJ1-6; D unclear. Germline V gives CDR1 SGHKS, CDR2 YYEKEE (reference sequence). Trimming removed 0 bases at V and 6 bases at J, with 16 bases between. The CDR3 runs to 17 residues. CDR3 sequence: CASSLDLFSAVNSPLHF. DNA of the CDR3: TGTGCCAGCAGCTTGGATCTGTTTTCGGCGGTTAATTCACCCCTCCACTTT.

The chain has TRBV28 and TRBJ1-2; D possibly corresponds to TRBD1 (5 bases). There are 17 residues in the CDR3. Germline lookup yields CDR1 MDHEN and CDR2 SYDVKM. The ends were cut back, 6 bases at V and 4 bases at J, with 24 bases in the middle. The CDR3 DNA reads as TGTGCCAGCAGGCCCGGGACTCTGATCTATAGGGGCTATGGCTACACCTTC. This codes for CASRPGTLIYRGYGYTF.

V usage is TRBV20-1 and J usage is TRBJ2-5; D is unresolved. The ends were cut back, 3 bases at V and 11 bases at J, with 10 bases in the middle. The germline CDR1 and CDR2 sequences are DFQATT and SNEGSKA (reference sequence). This CDR3 has 10 residues. The DNA of the CDR3 is TGCAGTGCTAGTGACCTGGCTCAGTACTTC. As protein: CSASDLAQYF.

V gene TRBV7-3 combines with J gene TRBJ2-5; no reliable D call. V lost 1 base to trimming and J lost 5 bases, with 8 bases between them. The CDR3 loop spans 13 amino acids. Germline CDR1 SGHTA, CDR2 FQGTGA. CDR3 in DNA: TGTGCCAGCAGCTTAAGGATGGGGGAGACCCAGTACTTC. Translation: CASSLRMGETQYF.

This chain uses TRBV6-5 with TRBJ2-5, with D possibly TRBD2 on 6 matching bases. The germline gives CDR1 MNHEY, CDR2 SVGAGI. CDR3 length equals 17 residues. V shed 0 bases and J shed 5 bases, with 19 bases lying between them. CDR3 nucleotide sequence: TGTGCCAGCAGTTACTCAGGTTTAAAGGGGAGGAGGGAGACCCAGTACTTC. This gives the protein CASSYSGLKGRRETQYF.

The genes are TRBV2 and TRBJ1-6; the D gene is possibly TRBD1 (5 bases). CDR1 is SNHLY and CDR2 is FYNNEI in the germline V gene. V lost 3 bases and J 8 bases, leaving 14 bases between the germline ends. CDR3 length: 15 residues. The CDR3 bases are TGTGCCAGCAGTGAGATCCAGGGAATCGATTCACCCCTCCACTTT. Translation: CASSEIQGIDSPLHF.

This clonotype was seen once. V and J are TRBV6-1 and TRBJ2-7; TRBD1 matches at 8 bases. Germline CDR1 MNHNS, CDR2 SASEGT. This CDR3 comprises 15 residues. V was clipped by 1 base and J by 2 bases; unmatched bases: 4. This CDR3 reads CASSEGQGQTYEQYF. CDR3 DNA sequence: TGTGCCAGCAGTGAAGGACAGGGGCAAACCTACGAGCAGTACTTC.

The gene calls are TRBV20-1 and TRBJ1-6; no reliable D call. CDR1 and CDR2 from the germline V gene are DFQATT and SNEGSKA (reference sequence). V was trimmed by 6 bases and J by 4 bases, leaving 13 bases between them. The CDR3 has 14 residues. The CDR3 nucleotides are TGCAGTGCAAGCCGGGAGTCTTATAATTCACCCCTCCACTTT. Translation: CSASRESYNSPLHF.

The V and J genes are TRBV20-1 and TRBJ2-3; maybe TRBD2 (5 bases). Germline V CDR1 and CDR2: DFQATT, SNEGSKA (reference sequence). There are 14 residues in the CDR3. Here the CDR3 reads CSPPQAADTDTQYF. The CDR3 nucleotides read TGCAGCCCCCCCCAAGCGGCCGACACAGATACGCAGTATTTT.

The V gene is TRBV9, the J gene TRBJ1-5; D is perhaps TRBD1 (5 bases). In germline, CDR1 is SGDLS, CDR2 YYNGEE. The CDR3 is made up of 14 amino acids. V dropped 8 bases and J dropped 5 bases, with 17 bases sitting between them. The CDR3 reads CARGDVGGYQPQHF. CDR3 sequence (DNA): TGTGCCAGGGGGGATGTCGGAGGGTATCAGCCCCAGCATTTT.

This chain links TRBV5-1 with TRBJ2-3; perhaps D is TRBD1 or TRBD2 (5 bases each). The V gene's germline CDR1 is SGHRS and CDR2 YFSETQ. There are 15 residues in the CDR3. Trimming shortened V by 4 bases and J by 4 bases, and 16 bases separated the two germline ends. The CDR3 is CASSRDPLTADTQYF. The CDR3 nucleotides are TGCGCCAGCAGCAGGGACCCATTGACGGCAGATACGCAGTATTTT.

Comment on this clonotype: At one end, the junction sequence differs from germline, possibly due to a read error. The V call is TRBV12-3 or TRBV12-4, the J call TRBJ2-7; 10 bases map to TRBD1. This CDR3 has 14 residues. The CDR3 sequence is CAGSEGTGAYEQYF. The DNA for the CDR3 is TGTGCCGGCAGTGAAGGGACAGGGGCATACGAGCAGTACTTC.

This clonotype was detected a few times. This chain links TRBV6-5 with TRBJ1-2, with a tentative D call TRBD1 (6 bases). The CDR3 contains 17 residues. Germline-derived CDR1 and CDR2 are MNHEY and SVGAGI. V lost 0 bases and J lost 0, with 14 bases in between. This CDR3 is CASSYSGTSPSNYGYTF. CDR3 DNA: TGTGCCAGCAGTTACTCCGGGACATCACCCTCTAACTATGGCTACACCTTC.

The V gene is TRBV20-1, the J gene TRBJ2-1; the match to TRBD2 covers 8 bases. The CDR3 sequence is 16 residues long. The V segment lost 0 bases and the J segment 12 bases; nucleotides outside the gene matches: 16. The germline V gene has CDR1 DFQATT and CDR2 SNEGSKA (reference sequence). The CDR3 protein is CSARENGGRYGIGQFF. The CDR3, as DNA: TGCAGTGCTAGAGAGAATGGCGGGAGGTATGGCATCGGGCAGTTCTTC.

The rearrangement links TRBV20-1 to TRBJ1-2, with D possibly being TRBD1 (5 bases). CDR1 and CDR2 (germline): DFQATT, SNEGSKA (reference sequence). This CDR3 has 14 amino acids. Trimming took 3 bases from V and 2 from J, leaving 13 bases between them. CDR3 in DNA: TGCAGTGCTAGCAGCGCAGGGAGAAACTATGGCTACACCTTC. This gives the protein CSASSAGRNYGYTF.

This clonotype has a handful of counts. The genes are TRBV7-9 and TRBJ2-5, with D perhaps matching TRBD1 (6 bases). The CDR3 has 13 amino acids. Germline V gene lookup returns CDR1 SEHNR and CDR2 FQNEAQ (reference sequence). Trimming left V 3 bases short and J 2 bases short, with 7 bases between. The CDR3 is CASSFRGQETQYF. As DNA, the CDR3 is TGTGCCAGCAGCTTTAGGGGGCAAGAGACCCAGTACTTC.

As to this clonotype: At one end the junction does not follow the germline gene, possibly because of a read error. J is TRBJ1-6 and V is TRBV27; 7 nucleotides agree with TRBD1. Germline CDR1 reads MNHEY; CDR2 reads SMNVEV (reference sequence). The CDR3 contains 16 residues. DNA of the CDR3: TGTGCCAACAGTGACCTATTAGGACAGGTCGGATCACCCCTCCACTTT. Translation: CANSDLLGQVGSPLHF.

This chain joins TRBV7-9 and TRBJ1-3, with D possibly being TRBD1 (6 bases). Looked up from germline, CDR1 is SEHNR and CDR2 is FQNEAQ (reference sequence). The CDR3 spans 14 residues. V lost 5 bases and J 0 bases, leaving 8 bases between the germline ends. The CDR3 protein is CASSRQVSGNTIYF. CDR3 in DNA: TGTGCCAGCAGCAGACAGGTCTCTGGAAACACCATATATTTT.

V is TRBV10-3 and J is TRBJ1-6; TRBD1 aligns across 11 bases. In germline, CDR1 is ENHRY, CDR2 SYGVKD. The V segment lost 6 bases and the J segment 5 bases; nucleotides outside the gene matches: 3. The CDR3 length is 15 residues. In DNA, the CDR3 is TGTGCCATCAGGGGGACAGGGGGTAATAATTCACCCCTCCACTTT. Translation: CAIRGTGGNNSPLHF.

V gene TRBV20-1 combines with J gene TRBJ2-3; 8 bases are a match to TRBD1. J gave up 0 bases and V 3 bases, and 5 bases lay outside the gene matches. The CDR3 covers 15 residues. Germline CDR1 and CDR2: DFQATT and SNEGSKA (reference sequence). The CDR3, as DNA: TGCAGTGCTAGGGGACAGGCGCTTAGCACAGATACGCAGTATTTT. Its translation is CSARGQALSTDTQYF.

V is TRBV20-1 and J is TRBJ1-2, with a possible D match to TRBD1 (6 bases). The CDR3 is 14 amino acids. Germline V gives CDR1 DFQATT, CDR2 SNEGSKA (reference sequence). The V and J ends lost 3 bases and 0 bases respectively, with 11 bases between them. CDR3 amino acids: CSARRGITNYGYTF. CDR3 nucleotide sequence: TGCAGTGCTAGGAGGGGGATTACTAACTATGGCTACACCTTC.

The CDR3 coding sequence is TGTGCCAGCGCGGATGCCTCCTCATCAGATACGCAGTATTTT. Translation gives CASADASSSDTQYF. The V and J genes are TRBV7-9 and TRBJ2-3; D unresolved. The length of the CDR3 is 14 residues. Trimming cost V 8 bases and J 4 bases, with 16 bases left between them. Germline V gives CDR1 SEHNR, CDR2 FQNEAQ (reference sequence).

The V and J genes are TRBV28 and TRBJ2-7; 8 nucleotides align to TRBD1. Germline loops: CDR1 MDHEN, CDR2 SYDVKM. The CDR3 covers 14 residues. Germline trimming cut 10 bases from V and 5 bases from J; bases unmatched to any gene: 13. Written as DNA, the CDR3 is TGTGCCACAATCAGCGTGGCAGGGGGCGACGAGCAGTACTTC. Its protein product is CATISVAGGDEQYF.